Given below is one T cell receptor beta chain in context. This CDR3 is 14 amino acids long. The germline V gene encodes CDR1 SGHAT and CDR2 FQNNGV. Trimming shortened V by 1 base and J by 2 bases, and 9 bases separated the two germline ends. Seattle researchers signed up patients amid active infection and tracked them longitudinally. The data derive from a study of blood T cell repertoires in COVID-19. In the study overall: Samples taken during acute and convalescent COVID-19 were collected in the United States, Italy and Spain. Sample material is recorded as cDNA or gDNA derived from T cells, B-cell-depleted T cells, or PBMCs.

Per the authors' pipeline: Amplification from reference gene primers served as the basis for estimated nucleated cell counts. Here immunoSEQ multiplex PCR was the method, and the copy in TCRdb shows in-frame clones only, minus some. V and J calls plus clone size are reproduced from that table; the DNA served to infer D and trimming. This table has roughly 160,000 clones, about four fifths appearing once. This TCR was sampled from a woman older than 75 with COVID-19, enrolled during active disease. The sequenced sample was peripheral blood. The rearrangement links TRBV11-2 to TRBJ2-7; maybe TRBD1 (5 bases). CDR3 region: CASSLGQGTYEQYF. The CDR3 DNA reads as TGTGCCAGCAGCTTAGGGCAGGGAACCTACGAGCAGTACTTC.